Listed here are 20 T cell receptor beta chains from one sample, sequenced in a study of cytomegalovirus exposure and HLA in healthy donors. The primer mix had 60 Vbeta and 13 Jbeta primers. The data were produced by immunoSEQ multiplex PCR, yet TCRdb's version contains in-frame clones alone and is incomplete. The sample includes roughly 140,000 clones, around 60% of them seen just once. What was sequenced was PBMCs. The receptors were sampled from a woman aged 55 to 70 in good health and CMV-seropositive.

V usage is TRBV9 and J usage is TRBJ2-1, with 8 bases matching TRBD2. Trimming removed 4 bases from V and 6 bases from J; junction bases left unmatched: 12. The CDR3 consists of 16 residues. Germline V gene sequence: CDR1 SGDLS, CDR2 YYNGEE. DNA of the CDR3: TGTGCCAGCAGCTCGAGCGGGAGCCTCTACGGCAATGAGCAGTTCTTC. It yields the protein CASSSSGSLYGNEQFF.

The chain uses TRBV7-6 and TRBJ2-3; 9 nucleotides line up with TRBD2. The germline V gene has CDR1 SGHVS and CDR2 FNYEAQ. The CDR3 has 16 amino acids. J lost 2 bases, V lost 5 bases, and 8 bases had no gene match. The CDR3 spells CASSPYLAGDTDTQYF. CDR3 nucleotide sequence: TGTGCCAGCAGCCCTTACTTAGCGGGGGACACAGATACGCAGTATTTT.

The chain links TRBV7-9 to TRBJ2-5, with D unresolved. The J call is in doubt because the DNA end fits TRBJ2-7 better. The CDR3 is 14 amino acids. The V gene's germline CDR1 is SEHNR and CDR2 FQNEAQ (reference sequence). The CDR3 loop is CASSLAGPLTEQYF. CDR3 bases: TGTGCCAGCAGCTTAGCCGGTCCCCTCACCGAGCAGTACTTC.

The CDR3 DNA follows: TGTGCCAGCAGCTCCCAGTACCAAGAGACCCAGTACTTC. This translates into CASSSQYQETQYF. The chain is built from TRBV7-6 and TRBJ2-5, with D uncertain. Trimming left V 4 bases short and J 0 bases short, with 6 bases between. In germline, CDR1 is SGHVS, CDR2 FNYEAQ. This CDR3 has 13 residues.

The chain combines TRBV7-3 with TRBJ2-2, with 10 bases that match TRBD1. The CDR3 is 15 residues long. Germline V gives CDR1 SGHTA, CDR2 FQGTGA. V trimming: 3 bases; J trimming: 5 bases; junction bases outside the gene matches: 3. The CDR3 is CASSFRQGATGELFF. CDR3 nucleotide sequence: TGTGCCAGCAGCTTCCGACAGGGGGCAACCGGGGAGCTGTTTTTT.

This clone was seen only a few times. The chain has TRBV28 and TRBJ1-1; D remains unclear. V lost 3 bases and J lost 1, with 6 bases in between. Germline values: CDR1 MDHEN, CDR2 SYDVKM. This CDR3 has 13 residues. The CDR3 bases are TGTGCCAGCAGTTTGTCGAGGAACACTGAAGCTTTCTTT. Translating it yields CASSLSRNTEAFF.

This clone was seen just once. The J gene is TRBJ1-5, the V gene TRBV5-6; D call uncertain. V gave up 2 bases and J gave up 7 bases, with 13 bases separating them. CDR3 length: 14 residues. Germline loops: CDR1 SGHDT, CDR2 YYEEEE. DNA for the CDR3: TGTGCCAGCAGCTTATGGGGAGGGTACCAGCCCCAGCATTTT. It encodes CASSLWGGYQPQHF.

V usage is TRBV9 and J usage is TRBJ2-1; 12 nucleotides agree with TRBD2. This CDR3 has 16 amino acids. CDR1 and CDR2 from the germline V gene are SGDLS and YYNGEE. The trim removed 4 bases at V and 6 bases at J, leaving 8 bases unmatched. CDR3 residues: CASSPTSGSIPNEQFF. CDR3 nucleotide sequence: TGTGCCAGCAGCCCGACTAGCGGGAGTATCCCCAATGAGCAGTTCTTC.

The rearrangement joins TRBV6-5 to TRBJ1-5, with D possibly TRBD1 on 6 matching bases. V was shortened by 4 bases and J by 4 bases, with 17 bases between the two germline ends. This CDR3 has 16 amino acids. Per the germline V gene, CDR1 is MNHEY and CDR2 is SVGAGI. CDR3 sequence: CASSLLPLQGNQPQHF. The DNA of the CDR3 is TGTGCCAGCAGTTTACTACCCCTCCAGGGGAATCAGCCCCAGCATTTT.

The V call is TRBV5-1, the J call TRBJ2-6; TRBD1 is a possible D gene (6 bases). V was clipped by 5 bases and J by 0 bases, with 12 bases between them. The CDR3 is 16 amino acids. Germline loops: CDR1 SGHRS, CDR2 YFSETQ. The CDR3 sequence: CASSLTGASGANVLTF. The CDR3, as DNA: TGCGCCAGCAGTTTGACAGGCGCCTCTGGGGCCAACGTCCTGACTTTC.

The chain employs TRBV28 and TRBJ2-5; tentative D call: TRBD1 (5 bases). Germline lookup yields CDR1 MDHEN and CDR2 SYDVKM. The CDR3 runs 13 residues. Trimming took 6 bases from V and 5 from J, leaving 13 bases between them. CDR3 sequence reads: CASRSQGWETQYF. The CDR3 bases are TGTGCCAGCAGATCCCAGGGTTGGGAGACCCAGTACTTC.

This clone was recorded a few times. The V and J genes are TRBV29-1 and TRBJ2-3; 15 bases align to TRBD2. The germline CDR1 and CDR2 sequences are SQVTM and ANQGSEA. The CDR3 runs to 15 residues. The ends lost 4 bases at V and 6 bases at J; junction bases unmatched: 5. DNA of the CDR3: TGCAGCGTTGGGGGACTAGCGGGAGGCGCCGATACGCAGTATTTT. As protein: CSVGGLAGGADTQYF.

The CDR3 DNA reads TGTGCCAGCAGTGCCTATAGCAATCAGCCCCAGCATTTT. Translation gives CASSAYSNQPQHF. The gene calls are TRBV25-1 and TRBJ1-5, with no clear D. This CDR3 spans 13 amino acids. CDR1 MGHDK and CDR2 SYGVNS come from the germline V gene. Trimming pared 4 bases from V and 0 bases from J, leaving 4 bases between.

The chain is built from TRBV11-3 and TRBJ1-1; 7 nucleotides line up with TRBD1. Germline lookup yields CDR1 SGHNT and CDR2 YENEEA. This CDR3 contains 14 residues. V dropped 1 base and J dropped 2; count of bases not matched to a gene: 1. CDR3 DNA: TGTGCCAGCAGCTTAGGACAGGGTAACACTGAAGCTTTCTTT. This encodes CASSLGQGNTEAFF.

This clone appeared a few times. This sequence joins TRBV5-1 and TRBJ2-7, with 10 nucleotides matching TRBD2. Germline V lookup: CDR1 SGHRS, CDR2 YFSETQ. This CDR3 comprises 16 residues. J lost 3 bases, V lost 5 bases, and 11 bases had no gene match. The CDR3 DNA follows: TGCGCCAGCAGTTATCGGACTAGCGGCAGGAGCTACGAGCAGTACTTC. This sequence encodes CASSYRTSGRSYEQYF.

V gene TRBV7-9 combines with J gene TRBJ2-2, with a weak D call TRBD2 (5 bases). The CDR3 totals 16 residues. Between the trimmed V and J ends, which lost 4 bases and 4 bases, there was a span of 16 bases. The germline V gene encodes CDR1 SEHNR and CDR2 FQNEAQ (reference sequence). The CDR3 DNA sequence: TGTGCCAGCAGCTCCTTAACGGCCGGAGGCACCGGGGAGCTGTTTTTT. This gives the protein CASSSLTAGGTGELFF.

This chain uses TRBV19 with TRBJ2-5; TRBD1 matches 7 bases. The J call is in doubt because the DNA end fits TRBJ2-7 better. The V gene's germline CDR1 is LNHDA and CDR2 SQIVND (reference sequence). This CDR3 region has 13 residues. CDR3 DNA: TGTGCCAGTAGTTTCCGGGACAGCTACGAGCAGTACTTC. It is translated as CASSFRDSYEQYF.

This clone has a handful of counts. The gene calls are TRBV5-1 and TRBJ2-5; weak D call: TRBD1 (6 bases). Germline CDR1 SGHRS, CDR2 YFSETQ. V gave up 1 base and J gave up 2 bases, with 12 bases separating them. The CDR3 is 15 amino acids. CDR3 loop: CASSLPQGQQETQYF. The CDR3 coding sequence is TGCGCCAGCAGCTTGCCTCAGGGGCAGCAAGAGACCCAGTACTTC.

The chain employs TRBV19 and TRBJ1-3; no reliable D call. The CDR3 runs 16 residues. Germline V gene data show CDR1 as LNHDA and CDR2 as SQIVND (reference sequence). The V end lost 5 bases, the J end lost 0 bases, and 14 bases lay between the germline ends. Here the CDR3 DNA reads TGTGCCAGTAGTCTCTCTTCAGGTATCTCTGGAAACACCATATATTTT. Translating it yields CASSLSSGISGNTIYF.

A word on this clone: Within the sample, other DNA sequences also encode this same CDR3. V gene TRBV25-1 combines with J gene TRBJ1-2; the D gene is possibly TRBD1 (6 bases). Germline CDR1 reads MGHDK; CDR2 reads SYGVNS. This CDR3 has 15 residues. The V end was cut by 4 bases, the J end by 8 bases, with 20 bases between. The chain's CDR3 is CASSGSQGAVRGYTF. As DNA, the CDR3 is TGTGCCAGCAGTGGATCACAGGGAGCGGTCCGGGGCTACACCTTC.